This T cell receptor (beta chain) came from a study of blood T cell repertoires in COVID-19. Sequencing was performed with immunoSEQ multiplex PCR; in TCRdb, only in-frame clones are kept and a portion is missing. The sample records about 250,000 clones, approximately 84% being singletons. The sequenced sample consisted of peripheral blood. The TCR comes from an elderly woman with acute or convalescent COVID-19.

The DNA of the CDR3 is TGTGCCAGCAGCTTATCGGCAGGCCCAACTGGAAACACCATATATTTT. This translates into CASSLSAGPTGNTIYF. The chain joins TRBV7-6 to TRBJ1-3, with D unresolved. This CDR3 region has 16 residues. With 2 bases removed from V and 2 bases from J, the gap between germline ends came to 13 bases. Germline CDR1 reads SGHVS; CDR2 reads FNYEAQ.